A single sample gave rise to the 2 T cell receptor beta chains below, sequenced in a study of sequential checkpoint blockade in melanoma. The treatment was: randomized to nivolumab then ipilimumab (arm A) or the reverse (arm B). Some clones are missing from TCRdb's copy, which holds only in-frame ones; the method was immunoSEQ multiplex PCR. The data show 10,000 or so clones, approximately 30% seen once. Here the sequenced sample was tumor tissue (inferred from file names), taken from a patient given nivolumab and ipilimumab in sequence. All receptors come from a human donor with melanoma.

This clone occurred a few times. The rearrangement links TRBV11-3 to TRBJ2-1, with 8 nucleotides matching TRBD2. The CDR3 length is 14 residues. V was pared by 5 bases and J by 6 bases, with 6 bases of the junction left unmatched. Germline lookup yields CDR1 SGHNT and CDR2 YENEEA. The CDR3 DNA sequence: TGTGCCAGCAGCGGCGGGGGGCGCATCAATGAGCAGTTCTTC. This codes for CASSGGGRINEQFF.

This chain joins TRBV5-1 and TRBJ2-1; 10 positions agree with TRBD1. Germline V gene sequence: CDR1 SGHRS, CDR2 YFSETQ. CDR3 length: 16 residues. J gave up 4 bases and V 0 bases, and 4 bases lay outside the gene matches. CDR3 sequence (DNA): TGCGCCAGCAGCTTGGGGACGGGACAGGGGTACAATGAGCAGTTCTTC. It specifies CASSLGTGQGYNEQFF. Supplemented by reference TRBV5-1 and TRBJ2-1, the full variable domain reads KAGVTQTPRYLIKTRGQQVTLSCSPISGHRSVSWYQQTPGQGLQFLFEYFSETQRNKGNFPGRFSGRQFSNSRSEMNVSTLELGDSALYLCASSLGTGQGYNEQFFGPGTRLTVL.